This is a list of T cell receptor beta chains from one sample in a study of immune cell composition in non-small cell lung cancer. Clones were sequenced by immunoSEQ multiplex PCR, and TCRdb holds only the in-frame ones, with some missing. The table shows more than 6,000 clones, with approximately 61% occurring only once. The source material was non-adjacent lung tissue. The receptors were gathered from a human donor with non-small cell lung cancer. CDR3s include the opening cysteine and the closing phenylalanine or tryptophan. Each record gives: J gene, CDR3 length, V gene, clone size, D gene, CDR3 DNA, CDR3 protein. The D gene is left open where the match is weak. Clone size appears in some rows only: once, few, many, or a class for an expanded clone.

J: TRBJ2-7
length: 15
V: TRBV6-5
size: NA
D: NA
DNA: TGTGCCAGCAGTTACTCAGCTAGCGGGACAGGCGAGCAGTACTTC
CDR3: CASSYSASGTGEQYF

J: TRBJ2-7
length: 15
V: TRBV7-8
size: NA
D: NA
DNA: TGTGCCAGCAGCCCCCGGGACTTACTATCCTACGAGCAGTACTTC
CDR3: CASSPRDLLSYEQYF

J: TRBJ2-5
length: 13
V: TRBV29-1
size: NA
D: NA
DNA: TGCAGCGCCCTCAGGGGAAGGGAGGAGACCCAGTACTTC
CDR3: CSALRGREETQYF

J: TRBJ1-1
length: 14
V: TRBV5-1
size: NA
D: NA
DNA: TGCGCCAGCAGCTTGTCCACAGGGATCGCTGAAGCTTTCTTT
CDR3: CASSLSTGIAEAFF

J: TRBJ2-7
length: 16
V: TRBV7-9
size: NA
D: NA
DNA: TGTGCCGGCAGCTTCTTAGATGGGGACGGGGGCTACGAGCAGTACTTC
CDR3: CAGSFLDGDGGYEQYF

J: TRBJ1-6
length: 16
V: TRBV10-1
size: few
D: NA
DNA: TGCGCCAGCAGTGAGTCGAGATTGGGGGCTGGTTCACCCCTCCACTTT
CDR3: CASSESRLGAGSPLHF

J: TRBJ2-1
length: 16
V: TRBV9
size: NA
D: TRBD2
DNA: TGTGCCAGCAGTCGGCGGGGGGCCGAATCCTACAATGAGCAGTTCTTC
CDR3: CASSRRGAESYNEQFF

J: TRBJ1-1
length: 16
V: TRBV7-6
size: NA
D: TRBD1
DNA: TGTGCCAGCAGCTTAGTCGGGACAGGCAAGGACGCTGAAGCTTTCTTT
CDR3: CASSLVGTGKDAEAFF

J: TRBJ2-7
length: 14
V: TRBV7-2
size: few
D: TRBD1
DNA: TGTGCCAGCAGCTTAGACAACAGGGGGCGAGAGCAGTACTTC
CDR3: CASSLDNRGREQYF

J: TRBJ2-6
length: 19
V: TRBV5-1
size: NA
D: NA
DNA: TGCGCCAGCAGCTTGGTCTCGCAGGTCTTCCGCTCTGGGGCCAACGTCCTGACTTTC
CDR3: CASSLVSQVFRSGANVLTF

J: TRBJ2-7
length: 14
V: TRBV9
size: NA
D: NA
DNA: TGTGCCAGCAGCGCCTACTCTGTATTTGACGAGCAGTACTTC
CDR3: CASSAYSVFDEQYF

J: TRBJ2-3
length: 15
V: TRBV11-3
size: NA
D: TRBD2
DNA: TGTGCCAGCAGCTTCCGGGGCCCCGGGGGGGATACGCAGTATTTT
CDR3: CASSFRGPGGDTQYF

J: TRBJ2-7
length: 11
V: TRBV11-3
size: once
D: NA
DNA: TGTGCCAGCGGTCGGGTCAACGAGCAGTACTTC
CDR3: CASGRVNEQYF

J: TRBJ2-1
length: 12
V: TRBV9
size: NA
D: NA
DNA: TGTGCCAGCATGGACTCCCGGGGTGAGCAGTTCTTC
CDR3: CASMDSRGEQFF

J: TRBJ2-3
length: 15
V: TRBV5-1
size: NA
D: NA
DNA: TGCGCCAGCAGCTTGACAGGGGACTCGGCAGATACGCAGTATTTT
CDR3: CASSLTGDSADTQYF

J: TRBJ2-6
length: 17
V: TRBV10-1
size: NA
D: TRBD1
DNA: TGCGCCAGCAGTCCGGGACAGTCGATCTCTGGGGCCAACGTCCTGACTTTC
CDR3: CASSPGQSISGANVLTF

J: TRBJ2-3
length: 18
V: TRBV11-3
size: NA
D: TRBD2
DNA: TGTGCCAGCAGCATTAGGGCGTGGGCTAGCGGGAGGAATAATACGCAGTATTTT
CDR3: CASSIRAWASGRNNTQYF

J: TRBJ2-7
length: 17
V: TRBV11-3
size: NA
D: NA
DNA: TGTGCCAGCAGCTTAGTCACGGGGACAAAACCTTACTACGAGCAGTACTTC
CDR3: CASSLVTGTKPYYEQYF

J: TRBJ2-2
length: 15
V: TRBV5-1
size: NA
D: TRBD1
DNA: TGCGCCAGCAGCCGGAACAGGGGGAACACCGGGGAGCTGTTTTTT
CDR3: CASSRNRGNTGELFF

J: TRBJ1-6
length: 15
V: TRBV6-5
size: NA
D: TRBD1
DNA: TGTGCCAGCAGGAGACAGGGAACTTGGAATTCACCCCTCCACTTT
CDR3: CASRRQGTWNSPLHF

J: TRBJ2-4
length: 12
V: TRBV7-9
size: few
D: NA
DNA: TGTGCCAGCAGCCCGAACGGGTACATTCAGTACTTC
CDR3: CASSPNGYIQYF

J: TRBJ2-3
length: 19
V: TRBV28
size: NA
D: TRBD2
DNA: TGTGCCAGCAGTTTCCGGCGGATAGCGGGGCCACCCCGTCAGGATACGCAGTATTTT
CDR3: CASSFRRIAGPPRQDTQYF

J: TRBJ2-3
length: 18
V: TRBV28
size: NA
D: TRBD2
DNA: TGTGCCAGCAGTTTCGGCCAGCGGGGAGGGATAGATAGAGATACGCAGTATTTT
CDR3: CASSFGQRGGIDRDTQYF

J: TRBJ2-3
length: 14
V: TRBV11-3
size: NA
D: NA
DNA: TGTGCCAGCAGCACACGGACGGAGGGGGATACGCAGTATTTT
CDR3: CASSTRTEGDTQYF